Listed below are T cell receptor beta chains from one sample, sequenced in a study of control samples from healthy donors and cancer patients. Method: immunoSEQ multiplex PCR; TCRdb's copy keeps in-frame clones and lacks some. The sample holds around 170,000 clones, around 90% seen once. Sequencing was performed on blood. Every receptor here comes from a woman aged 45-59 years in good health. CDR3s include the opening cysteine and the closing phenylalanine or tryptophan. The order of the fields is D gene, J gene, clone size, V gene, CDR3 DNA, CDR3 protein. The D gene is left open where the match is weak. Rows give clone size only sometimes, using once, few, many, or a class for an expanded clone.

>-|TRBJ2-7|-|TRBV11-2
TGTGCCAGCCACCCTCTTGGGTACTTC
CASHPLGYF
>TRBD2|TRBJ2-2|-|TRBV6-2/TRBV6-3
TGTGCCAGCAGTTGGGGACTAGCGGGGCTCACCGGGGAGCTGTTTTTT
CASSWGLAGLTGELFF
>-|TRBJ1-3|-|TRBV18
TGTGCCAGCTCACCACTCCCCGTCTCTGGAAACACCATATATTTT
CASSPLPVSGNTIYF
>TRBD2|TRBJ2-7|few|TRBV4-1
TGCGCCAGCAGCCTACCGGGACTAGCGGCATCCTACGAGCAGTACTTC
CASSLPGLAASYEQYF
>-|TRBJ2-7|-|TRBV6-6
TGTGCCAGCACCCCCTTAGGAGGGGGCTTCGAGCAGTACTTC
CASTPLGGGFEQYF
>TRBD1|TRBJ1-2|few|TRBV4-1
TGCGCCAGCAGCCAAGGGACAGGGGAAGGCTACACCTTC
CASSQGTGEGYTF
>-|TRBJ2-7|-|TRBV7-2
TGTGCCAGCAGCTTAGTCAGAGCCTACGAGCAGTACTTC
CASSLVRAYEQYF
>-|TRBJ1-4|-|TRBV4-3
TGCGCCAGCAGCCTGGGGCAGACGGCAGATTATGAAAAACTGTTTTTT
CASSLGQTADYEKLFF
>-|TRBJ1-2|-|TRBV6-5
TGTGCCAGCATGGAAGGGGGGGTTGGCTACACCTTC
CASMEGGVGYTF
>-|TRBJ1-5|-|TRBV12-3/TRBV12-4
TGTGCCAGCAGTGCGGGACAAAGTCAGCCCCAGCATTTT
CASSAGQSQPQHF
>TRBD1|TRBJ2-7|-|TRBV23-1
TGCGCCAGCAGTCAATCAGACAGGGGGCAAGCATACGAGCAGTACTTC
CASSQSDRGQAYEQYF
>-|TRBJ1-5|-|TRBV6-5
TGTGCCAGCTCGGGGGCGATGAGCAATCAGCCCCAGCATTTT
CASSGAMSNQPQHF
>-|TRBJ2-5|-|TRBV28
TGTGCCAGCAGTTTGTCCGGGGGCAAAGAGACCCAGTACTTC
CASSLSGGKETQYF
>-|TRBJ2-7|-|TRBV5-1
TGCGCCAGCAGGATATCACCTATAGGGGCAGAAGAGCAGTACTTC
CASRISPIGAEEQYF
>TRBD2|TRBJ2-7|-|TRBV6-5
TGTGCCAGCGGGCATAGCGGGAGACCTCTTTACGAGCAGTACTTC
CASGHSGRPLYEQYF
>-|TRBJ1-1|once|TRBV20-1
TGCAGTGCTAGTGAGGTGGGGAGGACTGAAGCTTTCTTT
CSASEVGRTEAFF
>-|TRBJ1-5|-|TRBV19
TGTGCCAGTAGTATAGGGCTGCCCCAGCATTTT
CASSIGLPQHF
>-|TRBJ2-7|-|TRBV2
TGTGCCAGCAAGGACCCAGGTGTGCACGAGCAGTACTTC
CASKDPGVHEQYF
>-|TRBJ2-3|-|TRBV19
TGTGCCAGTAGGCAGGGGAGCACAGATACGCAGTATTTT
CASRQGSTDTQYF
>-|TRBJ1-2|-|TRBV7-2
TGTGCCAGCAGCTTTCCGTTTTATGGCTACACCTTC
CASSFPFYGYTF
>TRBD1|TRBJ2-3|-|TRBV3-1/TRBV3-2
TGTGCCAGCGGGGGACAGGGGGTATTCGATACGCAGTATTTT
CASGGQGVFDTQYF
>-|TRBJ2-5|once|TRBV19
TGTGCCACAACTTTGGTCGGGGGTCGGGGGCAAGAGACCCAGTACTTC
CATTLVGGRGQETQYF
>-|TRBJ2-3|-|TRBV15
TGTGCCACCAGCGGCGGGCGCACAGATACGCAGTATTTT
CATSGGRTDTQYF
>TRBD2|TRBJ2-3|-|TRBV9
TGTGCCAGCAGCGTAGATGGCGGGGGGAAGGGTACGCAGTATTTT
CASSVDGGGKGTQYF
>-|TRBJ2-6|-|TRBV5-4
TGTGCCAGCACTTTCCCCACTGGGGCCAACGTCCTGACTTTC
CASTFPTGANVLTF
>-|TRBJ2-5|-|TRBV7-2
TGTGCCAGCAGCGCACGGGACTCAGGACAAGAGACCCAGTACTTC
CASSARDSGQETQYF
>TRBD1|TRBJ1-2|-|TRBV5-1
TGCGCCAGCAGCTCGCGACAGGGTGATAGTGGCTACACCTTC
CASSSRQGDSGYTF
>-|TRBJ1-4|-|TRBV19
TGTGCCAGTAGTATAGAAGGGGCAACTAATGAAAAACTGTTTTTT
CASSIEGATNEKLFF
>TRBD1|TRBJ1-2|-|TRBV4-3
TGCGCCAGCAGCCGGGACAGGGCGGACTATGGCTACACCTTC
CASSRDRADYGYTF
>-|TRBJ2-3|-|TRBV14
TGTGCCAGCAGCCAACAAAGCACAGATACGCAGTATTTT
CASSQQSTDTQYF
>TRBD1|TRBJ1-1|-|TRBV19
TGTGCCAGTACATTGGGCAGGGGGCTCCAAATGAACACTGAAGCTTTCTTT
CASTLGRGLQMNTEAFF
>-|TRBJ1-5|-|TRBV9
TGTGCCAGCAGCGTAGATTCGGGACTCCAGCCCCAGCATTTT
CASSVDSGLQPQHF
>TRBD2|TRBJ2-2|-|TRBV30
TGTGCCTGGAACCCCGGGACTAGCGGGAGTGTTACCGGGGAGCTGTTTTTT
CAWNPGTSGSVTGELFF
>-|TRBJ2-7|-|TRBV6-1
TGTGCCAGCAGTGAACAGGTCGGGGGCCTTCGGGAGCAGTACTTC
CASSEQVGGLREQYF
>-|TRBJ1-3|-|TRBV29-1
TGCAGCGCCTCAGACAGGCCGCGATCTGACACCATATATTTT
CSASDRPRSDTIYF
>-|TRBJ1-4|-|TRBV5-1
TGCGCCAGCGCCAAAAGCCCCGGGAGGGCGGTAACTAATGAAAAACTGTTTTTT
CASAKSPGRAVTNEKLFF
>TRBD1|TRBJ1-4|-|TRBV7-2
TGTGCCAGCAGCGCCTATACAGGGGGCGATGAAAAACTGTTTTTT
CASSAYTGGDEKLFF
>-|TRBJ1-2|-|TRBV6-2/TRBV6-3
TGTGCCAGCAGTTACTCGATTAGGCAGGGCGAATATGGCTACACCTTC
CASSYSIRQGEYGYTF
>-|TRBJ2-7|-|TRBV14
TGTGCCAGCAGCCCACCTCCCCTCTACGAGCAGTACTTC
CASSPPPLYEQYF
>TRBD2|TRBJ2-3|-|TRBV7-9
TGTGCCAGCAGCCCCCCGTGGGGACTAGCGGGGGGGCCAGATACGCAGTATTTT
CASSPPWGLAGGPDTQYF
>TRBD2|TRBJ2-7|-|TRBV14
TGTGCCAGCAGCCAGGCCGGGACTAGCGGGAGGTACGAGCAGTACTTC
CASSQAGTSGRYEQYF
>-|TRBJ2-5|few|TRBV27
TGTGCCAGCAGTTTATATCCAGAAGTTAAAGAGACCCAGTACTTC
CASSLYPEVKETQYF
>-|TRBJ2-5|few|TRBV18
TGTGCCAGCTCACCAGAGAACTTCTTAAGTACAGGGTTGGAGACCCAGTACTTC
CASSPENFLSTGLETQYF
>-|TRBJ1-2|once|TRBV24-1
TGTGCCACCAGTGATGCACAGATTGGCTACACCTTC
CATSDAQIGYTF
>-|TRBJ2-7|-|TRBV6-6
TGTGCCAGCGGTAAAGTGAGGGGGTTAACCTCCTACGAGCAGTACTTC
CASGKVRGLTSYEQYF
>-|TRBJ2-3|-|TRBV7-7
TGTGCCAGCAGCTTGGCGGGGGCTCGGGGCACAGATACGCAGTATTTT
CASSLAGARGTDTQYF
>TRBD1|TRBJ2-3|-|TRBV5-4
TGTGCCAGCACCTCCGGCAGACAGGGAAGCACAGATACGCAGTATTTT
CASTSGRQGSTDTQYF
>-|TRBJ2-2|-|TRBV3-1/TRBV3-2
TGTGCCAGCAGCCAAGGAGGAACCGGGGAGCTGTTTTTT
CASSQGGTGELFF
>-|TRBJ1-5|-|TRBV14
TGTGCCAGCAGCCAAGTTCCGGGGCAGCCCCAGCATTTT
CASSQVPGQPQHF
>-|TRBJ1-4|-|TRBV19
TGTGCCAGTAGTATGGTCACCATCCGGGTTGCAACTAATGAAAAACTGTTTTTT
CASSMVTIRVATNEKLFF
>-|TRBJ1-5|-|TRBV18
TGTGCCAGCTCACCCTCGAGGGGAGGGGGGGCTTTGGGGCCCCAGCATTTT
CASSPSRGGGALGPQHF
>TRBD1|TRBJ1-3|-|TRBV15
TGTGCCACCAGCAGAGATCCCGGACAGGGAGCGGACACCATATATTTT
CATSRDPGQGADTIYF
>TRBD1|TRBJ1-2|-|TRBV28
TGTGCCAGCAGTTTACAGGGGGCGCGGGGCTACACCTTC
CASSLQGARGYTF
>TRBD2|TRBJ2-2|-|TRBV28
TGTGCCAGCAGTTTCCTTCTAGCGGGAGCGGCGAACACCGGGGAGCTGTTTTTT
CASSFLLAGAANTGELFF
>-|TRBJ2-7|once|TRBV19
TGTGCCAGTAGTGCGACAGGTTCCTACGAGCAGTACTTC
CASSATGSYEQYF
>TRBD2|TRBJ2-3|-|TRBV25-1
TGTGCCAGCAGTCGTAGCGGGGAGGGCACAGATACGCAGTATTTT
CASSRSGEGTDTQYF
>TRBD2|TRBJ2-3|-|TRBV2
TGTGCCAGCAGGGTAGCGGGAGTGTTTGGAGATACGCAGTATTTT
CASRVAGVFGDTQYF
>-|TRBJ1-1|-|TRBV7-9
TGTGCCAGCAGCTGGGGGGGCAGGACGAACACTGAAGCTTTCTTT
CASSWGGRTNTEAFF
>-|TRBJ2-6|-|TRBV11-2
TGTGCCAGCCAGGGAGCCGGGGCCAACGTCCTGACTTTC
CASQGAGANVLTF
>TRBD1|TRBJ2-1|-|TRBV24-1
TGTGCCACCAGTGGCCTGACAGGGGCCGTGGTCGATGAGCAGTTCTTC
CATSGLTGAVVDEQFF